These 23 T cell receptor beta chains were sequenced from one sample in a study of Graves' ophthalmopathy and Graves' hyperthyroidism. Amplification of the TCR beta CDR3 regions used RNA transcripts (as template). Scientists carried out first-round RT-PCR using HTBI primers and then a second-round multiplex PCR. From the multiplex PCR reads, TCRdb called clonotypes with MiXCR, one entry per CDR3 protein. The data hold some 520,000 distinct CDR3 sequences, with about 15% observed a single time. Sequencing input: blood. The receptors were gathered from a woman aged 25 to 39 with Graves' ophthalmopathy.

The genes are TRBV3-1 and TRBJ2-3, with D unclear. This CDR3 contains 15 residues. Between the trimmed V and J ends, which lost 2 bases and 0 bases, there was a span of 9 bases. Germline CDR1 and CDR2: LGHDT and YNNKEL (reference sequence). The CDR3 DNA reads TGTGCCAGCAGCCAAATGACTCAAAGCACAGATACGCAGTATTTT. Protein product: CASSQMTQSTDTQYF.

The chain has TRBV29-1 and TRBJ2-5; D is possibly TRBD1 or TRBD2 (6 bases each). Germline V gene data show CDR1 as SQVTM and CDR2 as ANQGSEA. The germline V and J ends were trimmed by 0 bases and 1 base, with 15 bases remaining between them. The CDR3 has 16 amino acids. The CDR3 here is CSVEDLRGPSQETQYF. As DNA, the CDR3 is TGCAGCGTTGAAGATTTACGGGGGCCCTCCCAAGAGACCCAGTACTTC.

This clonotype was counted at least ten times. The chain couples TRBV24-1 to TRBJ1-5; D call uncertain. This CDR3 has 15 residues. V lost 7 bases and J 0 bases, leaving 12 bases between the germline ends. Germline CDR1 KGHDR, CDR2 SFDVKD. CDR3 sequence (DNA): TGTGCCACCAGACTAGGGCAGCATAGCAATCAGCCCCAGCATTTT. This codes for CATRLGQHSNQPQHF.

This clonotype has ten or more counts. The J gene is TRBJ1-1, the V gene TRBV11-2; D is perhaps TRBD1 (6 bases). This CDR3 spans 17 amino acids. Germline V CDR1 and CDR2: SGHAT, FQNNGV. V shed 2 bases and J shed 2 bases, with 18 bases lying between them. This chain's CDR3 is CASSLQFSGDTNTEAFF. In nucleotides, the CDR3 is TGTGCCAGCAGCTTACAATTTAGTGGGGACACCAACACTGAAGCTTTCTTT.

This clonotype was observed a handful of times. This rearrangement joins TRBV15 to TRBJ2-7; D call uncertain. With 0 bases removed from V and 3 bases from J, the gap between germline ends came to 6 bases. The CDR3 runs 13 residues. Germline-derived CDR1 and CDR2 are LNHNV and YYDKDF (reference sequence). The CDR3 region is CATSRDPIYEQYF. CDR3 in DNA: TGTGCCACCAGCAGAGACCCTATCTACGAGCAGTACTTC.

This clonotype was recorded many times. The CDR3 region is CAIRDSGSGSIAKNIQYF. In nucleotides, the CDR3 is TGTGCCATCAGGGATAGCGGGAGCGGGAGTATAGCCAAAAACATTCAGTACTTC. The rearrangement joins TRBV10-3 to TRBJ2-4; the match to TRBD2 covers 9 bases. The germline V gene encodes CDR1 ENHRY and CDR2 SYGVKD. The CDR3 runs 18 residues. J was trimmed by 0 bases and V by 6 bases; bases with no gene match: 12.

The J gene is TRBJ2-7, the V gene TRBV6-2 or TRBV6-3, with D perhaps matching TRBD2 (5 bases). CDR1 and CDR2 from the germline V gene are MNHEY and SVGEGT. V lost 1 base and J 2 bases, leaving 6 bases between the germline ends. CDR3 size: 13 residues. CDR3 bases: TGTGCCAGCAGTTACTACGGGACCTACGAGCAGTACTTC. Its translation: CASSYYGTYEQYF.

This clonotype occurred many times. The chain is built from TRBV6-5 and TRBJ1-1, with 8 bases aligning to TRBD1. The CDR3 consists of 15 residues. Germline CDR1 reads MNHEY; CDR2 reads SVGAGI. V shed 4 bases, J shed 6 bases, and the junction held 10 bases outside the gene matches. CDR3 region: CASSSRQGAGAEAFF. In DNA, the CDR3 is TGTGCCAGCAGTTCACGCCAGGGGGCTGGGGCTGAAGCTTTCTTT.

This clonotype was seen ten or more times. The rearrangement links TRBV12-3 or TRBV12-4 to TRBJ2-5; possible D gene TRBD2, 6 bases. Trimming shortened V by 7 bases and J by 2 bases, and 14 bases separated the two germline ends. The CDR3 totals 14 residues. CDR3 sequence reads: CASTVSGTQETQYF. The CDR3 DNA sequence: TGTGCCAGCACCGTGTCAGGGACTCAAGAGACCCAGTACTTC.

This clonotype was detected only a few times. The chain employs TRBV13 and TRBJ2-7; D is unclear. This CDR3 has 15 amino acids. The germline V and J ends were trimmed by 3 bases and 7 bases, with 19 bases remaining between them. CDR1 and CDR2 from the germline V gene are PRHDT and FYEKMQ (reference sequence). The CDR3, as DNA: TGTGCCAGCAGCTTCGCGTTGACTCGAGGAAGAGAGCAGTACTTC. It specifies CASSFALTRGREQYF.

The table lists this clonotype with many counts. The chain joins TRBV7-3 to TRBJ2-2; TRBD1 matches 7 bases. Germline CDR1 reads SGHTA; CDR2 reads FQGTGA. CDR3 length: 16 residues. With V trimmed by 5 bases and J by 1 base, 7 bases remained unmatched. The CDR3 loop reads CASSPTGAVNTGELFF. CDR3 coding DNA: TGTGCCAGCAGCCCTACAGGGGCTGTGAACACCGGGGAGCTGTTTTTT. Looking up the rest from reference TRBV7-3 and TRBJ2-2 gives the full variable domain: GAGVSQTPSNKVTEKGKYVELRCDPISGHTALYWYRQSLGQGPEFLIYFQGTGAADDSGLPNDRFFAVRPEGSVSTLKIQRTERGDSAVYLCASSPTGAVNTGELFFGEGSRLTVL.

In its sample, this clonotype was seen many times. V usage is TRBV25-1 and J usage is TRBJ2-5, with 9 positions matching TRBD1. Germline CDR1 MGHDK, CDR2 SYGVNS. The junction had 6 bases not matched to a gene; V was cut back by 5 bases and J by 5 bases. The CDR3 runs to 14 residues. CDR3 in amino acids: CASSKQGAWETQYF. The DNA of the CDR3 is TGTGCCAGCAGTAAACAGGGGGCGTGGGAGACCCAGTACTTC.

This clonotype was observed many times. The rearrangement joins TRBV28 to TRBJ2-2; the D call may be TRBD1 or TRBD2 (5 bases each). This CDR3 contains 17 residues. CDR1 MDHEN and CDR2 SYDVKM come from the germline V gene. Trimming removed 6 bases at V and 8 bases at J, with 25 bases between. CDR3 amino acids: CASRPQRGRTRRGELFF. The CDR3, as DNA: TGTGCCAGCAGACCTCAACGGGGCCGGACCCGGAGGGGGGAGCTGTTTTTT.

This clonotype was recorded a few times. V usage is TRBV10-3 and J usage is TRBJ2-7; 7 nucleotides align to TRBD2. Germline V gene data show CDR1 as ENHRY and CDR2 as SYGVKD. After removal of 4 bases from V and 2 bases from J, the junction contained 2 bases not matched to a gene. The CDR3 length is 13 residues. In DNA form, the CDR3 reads TGTGCCATCAGTGGGGCGGGGGCCTACGAGCAGTACTTC. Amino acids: CAISGAGAYEQYF.

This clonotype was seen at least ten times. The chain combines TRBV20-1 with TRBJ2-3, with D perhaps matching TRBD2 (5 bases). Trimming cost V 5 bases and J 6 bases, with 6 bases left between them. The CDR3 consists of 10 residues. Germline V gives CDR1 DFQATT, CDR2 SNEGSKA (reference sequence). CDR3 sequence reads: CSAWEDTQYF. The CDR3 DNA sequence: TGCAGTGCTTGGGAGGATACGCAGTATTTT.

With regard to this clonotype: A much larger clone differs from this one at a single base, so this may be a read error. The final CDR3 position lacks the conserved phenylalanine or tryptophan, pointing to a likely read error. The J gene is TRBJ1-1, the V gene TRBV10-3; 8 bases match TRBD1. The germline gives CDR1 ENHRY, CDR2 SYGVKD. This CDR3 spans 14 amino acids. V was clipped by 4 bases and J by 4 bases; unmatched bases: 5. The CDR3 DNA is TGTGCCATCAGTGGAGACAGGGGTGTCACTGAAGCTTTCTTG. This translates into CAISGDRGVTEAFL.

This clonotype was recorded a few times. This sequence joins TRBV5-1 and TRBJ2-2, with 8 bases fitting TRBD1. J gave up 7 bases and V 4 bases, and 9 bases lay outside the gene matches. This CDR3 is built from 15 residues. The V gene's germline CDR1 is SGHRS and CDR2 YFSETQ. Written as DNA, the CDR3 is TGCGCCAGCAGCCTTCGGACAGGGTCGGTCGGGGAGCTGTTTTTT. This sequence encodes CASSLRTGSVGELFF.

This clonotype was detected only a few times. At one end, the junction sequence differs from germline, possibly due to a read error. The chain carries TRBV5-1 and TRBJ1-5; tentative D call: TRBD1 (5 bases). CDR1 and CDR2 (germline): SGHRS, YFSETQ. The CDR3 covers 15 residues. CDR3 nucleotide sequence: TGCGCCAGCAGCACACTCCCAGGGAGCAGTCAGCCCCAGCATTTT. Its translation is CASSTLPGSSQPQHF.

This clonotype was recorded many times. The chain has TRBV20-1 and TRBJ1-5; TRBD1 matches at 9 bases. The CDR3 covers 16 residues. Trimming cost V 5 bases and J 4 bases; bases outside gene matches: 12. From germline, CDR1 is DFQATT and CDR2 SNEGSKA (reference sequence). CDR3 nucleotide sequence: TGCAGTGCTTCGAACACGGGACAGGGCCCTAATCAGCCCCAGCATTTT. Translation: CSASNTGQGPNQPQHF.

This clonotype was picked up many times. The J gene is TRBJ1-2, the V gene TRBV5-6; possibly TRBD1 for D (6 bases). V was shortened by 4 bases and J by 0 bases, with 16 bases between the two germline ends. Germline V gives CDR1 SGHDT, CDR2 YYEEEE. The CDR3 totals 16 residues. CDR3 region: CASSGRVGTTNYGYTF. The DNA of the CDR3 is TGTGCCAGCAGCGGGAGGGTCGGGACAACTAACTATGGCTACACCTTC.

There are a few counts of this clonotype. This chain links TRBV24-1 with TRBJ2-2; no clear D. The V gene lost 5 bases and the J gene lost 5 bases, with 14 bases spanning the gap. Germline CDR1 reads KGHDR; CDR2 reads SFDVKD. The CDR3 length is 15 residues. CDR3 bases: TGTGCCACCAGTGCCGCCCATCAGGAAACCGGGGAGCTGTTTTTT. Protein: CATSAAHQETGELFF.

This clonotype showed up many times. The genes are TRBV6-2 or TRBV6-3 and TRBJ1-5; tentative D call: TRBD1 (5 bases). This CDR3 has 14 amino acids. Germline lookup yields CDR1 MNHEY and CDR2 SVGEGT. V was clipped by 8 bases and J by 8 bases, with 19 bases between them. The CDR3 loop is CASETGGAVEPQHF. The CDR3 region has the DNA TGTGCCAGCGAAACAGGTGGGGCGGTTGAGCCCCAGCATTTT.

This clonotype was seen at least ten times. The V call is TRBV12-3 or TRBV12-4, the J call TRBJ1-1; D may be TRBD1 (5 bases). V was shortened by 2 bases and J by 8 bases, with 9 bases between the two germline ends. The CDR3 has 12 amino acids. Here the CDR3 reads CASSLWGSEAFF. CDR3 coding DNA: TGTGCCAGCAGTTTATGGGGGTCGGAAGCTTTCTTT.